Shown below are 27 T cell receptor beta chains from a single sample sequenced in a study of blood T cell repertoires in COVID-19 (dated by TCRdb to about 2020). To prepare the library, the immunoSEQ multiplex PCR assay was applied. TCRdb obtained this table from immuneACCESS and retained in-frame rearrangements with V and J assigned. These tables miss some clones; where compared with another copy, unresolved V genes account for less than half of the shortfall, and the remainder is unexplained. In this sample the table shows some 120,000 clones, 88% of which occur a single time. The biggest ten clones account for roughly 7.6% of the sample. Sequencing input: peripheral blood. These receptors came from a man in his fifties with acute or convalescent COVID-19.

This clone was counted only a few times. The gene calls are TRBV2 and TRBJ2-3; D possibly corresponds to TRBD1 (6 bases). V was trimmed by 6 bases and J by 6 bases, leaving 13 bases between them. Germline CDR1 is SNHLY and CDR2 is FYNNEI. The CDR3 runs 13 residues. This CDR3 reads CASRGRQVDTQYF. The DNA of the CDR3 is TGTGCCAGCAGGGGTAGACAGGTGGATACGCAGTATTTT. Filled out from reference TRBV2 and TRBJ2-3, the complete variable domain reads EPEVTQTPSHQVTQMGQEVILRCVPISNHLYFYWYRQILGQKVEFLVSFYNNEISEKSEIFDDQFSVERPDGSNFTLKIRSTKLEDSAMYFCASRGRQVDTQYFGPGTRLTVL.

This rearrangement joins TRBV5-1 to TRBJ2-7, with unresolved D. CDR1 SGHRS and CDR2 YFSETQ come from the germline V gene. This CDR3 region has 12 residues. The ends were cut back, 4 bases at V and 3 bases at J, with 8 bases in the middle. The CDR3 DNA follows: TGCGCCAGCAGCGAGGATTACTACGAGCAGTACTTC. Amino acids: CASSEDYYEQYF. The full variable domain, with the rest looked up from reference TRBV5-1 and TRBJ2-7, is KAGVTQTPRYLIKTRGQQVTLSCSPISGHRSVSWYQQTPGQGLQFLFEYFSETQRNKGNFPGRFSGRQFSNSRSEMNVSTLELGDSALYLCASSEDYYEQYFGPGTRLTVT.

This clone came up a few times. The chain has TRBV9 and TRBJ2-1; 12 nucleotides align to TRBD2. Germline trimming cut 3 bases from V and 6 bases from J; bases unmatched to any gene: 4. This CDR3 has 15 residues. Looked up from germline, CDR1 is SGDLS and CDR2 is YYNGEE. Written as DNA, the CDR3 is TGTGCCAGCAGCGCAAGACTAGCGGGAGTCAATGAGCAGTTCTTC. Protein: CASSARLAGVNEQFF.

This clone was counted between two and nine times. This chain links TRBV10-3 with TRBJ1-2; 7 bases are shared with TRBD1. With 6 bases clipped from V and 2 bases from J, the junction kept 12 bases outside the gene matches. Germline lookup yields CDR1 ENHRY and CDR2 SYGVKD. This CDR3 has 16 residues. The CDR3 region is CAISDPRTGTNYGYTF. The CDR3 DNA reads TGTGCCATCAGCGACCCCCGGACAGGCACGAACTATGGCTACACCTTC.

The V call is TRBV18, the J call TRBJ2-2, with D possibly TRBD2 on 5 matching bases. Germline-derived CDR1 and CDR2 are KGHSH and LQKENI. The CDR3 loop spans 15 amino acids. The germline V and J ends were trimmed by 5 bases and 3 bases, with 13 bases remaining between them. CDR3 amino acids: CASSMSRGDTGELFF. CDR3 sequence (DNA): TGTGCCAGCTCAATGAGCCGGGGAGACACCGGGGAGCTGTTTTTT.

This clone was recorded a few times. The chain joins TRBV7-2 to TRBJ1-2; D not resolved. The CDR3 has 14 residues. CDR1 SGHTA and CDR2 FQGNSA come from the germline V gene. Trimming cost V 2 bases and J 5 bases, with 12 bases left between them. The CDR3 coding sequence is TGTGCCAGCAGCTTAATGTCGGCGGGTTATGGCTACACCTTC. Translating gives CASSLMSAGYGYTF.

The V call is TRBV9, the J call TRBJ2-1; the match to TRBD2 covers 8 bases. This CDR3 has 16 amino acids. The V gene's germline CDR1 is SGDLS and CDR2 YYNGEE. The junction had 2 bases not matched to a gene; V was cut back by 0 bases and J by 0 bases. The DNA for the CDR3 is TGTGCCAGCAGCGTAGGGGGGACTAGCTCCTACAATGAGCAGTTCTTC. Translation gives CASSVGGTSSYNEQFF. Full variable domain (missing parts from reference TRBV9 and TRBJ2-1): DSGVTQTPKHLITATGQRVTLRCSPRSGDLSVYWYQQSLDQGLQFLIQYYNGEERAKGNILERFSAQQFPDLHSELNLSSLELGDSALYFCASSVGGTSSYNEQFFGPGTRLTVL.

The rearrangement links TRBV29-1 to TRBJ2-2; 8 nucleotides match TRBD1. Germline CDR1 and CDR2: SQVTM and ANQGSEA. V was pared by 5 bases and J by 0 bases, with 11 bases of the junction left unmatched. CDR3 length: 17 residues. CDR3 nucleotides: TGCAGCGTTCTCCGGAACCAGGGGGCATCGAACACCGGGGAGCTGTTTTTT. It translates to CSVLRNQGASNTGELFF.

V is TRBV30 and J is TRBJ1-4; 7 nucleotides line up with TRBD1. V was pared by 8 bases and J by 8 bases, with 11 bases of the junction left unmatched. The CDR3 is 13 amino acids. CDR1 and CDR2 from the germline V gene are GTSNPN and SVGIG (reference sequence). The CDR3 nucleotides are TGTGCCCTTCAAACAGGGGCAGAAGAAAAACTGTTTTTT. Translation gives CALQTGAEEKLFF.

J is TRBJ2-7 and V is TRBV4-3, with D hard to call. Germline assignment: CDR1 LGHNA and CDR2 YSLEER. The CDR3 has 14 residues. V lost 3 bases to trimming and J lost 0 bases, with 9 bases between them. The CDR3 DNA is TGCGCCAGCAGCCACGTCGGGTCCTCCTACGAGCAGTACTTC. Protein sequence: CASSHVGSSYEQYF.

The gene calls are TRBV10-1 and TRBJ2-2; perhaps TRBD1 as D (6 bases). CDR1 is WNHNN, CDR2 SYGVQD, per germline (reference sequence). The V and J ends lost 6 bases and 5 bases respectively, with 16 bases between them. The CDR3 length is 15 residues. CDR3 nucleotides: TGCGCCAGCAGCATGAGGGCAGGGGATACCGGGGAGCTGTTTTTT. This translates into CASSMRAGDTGELFF.

The CDR3 is CASSPKGAGVSNEQFF. The CDR3 DNA follows: TGTGCCAGCAGCCCAAAAGGGGCGGGAGTAAGCAATGAGCAGTTCTTC. This chain joins TRBV7-9 and TRBJ2-1; TRBD2 matches 7 bases. The CDR3 consists of 16 residues. The junction had 13 bases not matched to a gene; V was cut back by 5 bases and J by 6 bases. CDR1 SEHNR and CDR2 FQNEAQ come from the germline V gene (reference sequence).

J is TRBJ1-4 and V is TRBV19; D call uncertain. The CDR3 covers 11 residues. Germline V CDR1 and CDR2: LNHDA, SQIVND (reference sequence). CDR3 coding DNA: TGTGGGGCCTCAACTAATGAAAAACTGTTTTTT. As protein: CGASTNEKLFF.

The chain links TRBV5-4 to TRBJ1-1, with D perhaps TRBD1 (6 bases). With 2 bases removed from V and 0 bases from J, the gap between germline ends came to 8 bases. The V gene's germline CDR1 is SGHNT and CDR2 YYREEE (reference sequence). The CDR3 totals 14 residues. This chain's CDR3 is CASSFYRVNTEAFF. The CDR3 bases are TGTGCCAGCAGCTTCTACAGGGTGAACACTGAAGCTTTCTTT.

This clone was seen more than once but under ten times. Other DNA sequences from this sample encode an identical CDR3 as well. The chain carries TRBV6-5 and TRBJ2-7; 10 bases align to TRBD2. The V gene end was trimmed by 5 bases and the J gene end by 2 bases; junction bases not matched to a gene: 6. This CDR3 has 15 residues. CDR1 is MNHEY, CDR2 SVGAGI, per germline. The CDR3 protein is CASSRSGRGTYEQYF. The DNA for the CDR3 is TGTGCCAGCAGTCGAAGCGGGAGGGGGACCTACGAGCAGTACTTC.

This chain connects TRBV19 to TRBJ2-7; 9 bases line up with TRBD1. Trimming at V came to 4 bases and at J to 3 bases, leaving 1 base not matched to a gene. CDR1 is LNHDA and CDR2 is SQIVND in the germline V gene (reference sequence). This CDR3 has 13 residues. As DNA, the CDR3 is TGTGCCAGTAGTAGGGACAGGGACTACGAGCAGTACTTC. It translates to CASSRDRDYEQYF.

The J gene is TRBJ2-5, the V gene TRBV27; no definite D call. In germline, CDR1 is MNHEY, CDR2 SMNVEV (reference sequence). This CDR3 region has 15 residues. Trimming removed 1 base at V and 5 bases at J, with 14 bases between. The CDR3: CASSLWPPSRETQYF. CDR3 in DNA: TGTGCCAGCAGTTTATGGCCCCCAAGCAGGGAGACCCAGTACTTC.

V usage is TRBV19 and J usage is TRBJ2-3; D not resolved. This CDR3 is 13 amino acids long. Germline CDR1 is LNHDA and CDR2 is SQIVND (reference sequence). Deletions cut 4 bases from V and 3 bases from J, with 8 bases between. The CDR3 spells CASSRSGTDTQYF. CDR3 bases: TGTGCCAGTAGTAGGAGTGGGACAGATACGCAGTATTTT.

J is TRBJ1-2 and V is TRBV15; TRBD1 is a possible D gene (6 bases). V was trimmed by 1 base and J by 2 bases, leaving 14 bases between them. Germline V CDR1 and CDR2: LNHNV, YYDKDF (reference sequence). This CDR3 contains 16 residues. CDR3 DNA sequence: TGTGCCACCAGCAGAGTTATGCCAGGGGAGAACTATGGCTACACCTTC. This sequence encodes CATSRVMPGENYGYTF.

V usage is TRBV24-1 and J usage is TRBJ2-5; 12 bases line up with TRBD1. V shed 4 bases and J 5 bases; nucleotides not matched to a gene: 10. From germline, CDR1 is KGHDR and CDR2 SFDVKD. This CDR3 contains 17 residues. The CDR3 here is CATSDAGTGGEGETQYF. The CDR3, as DNA: TGTGCCACCAGTGACGCCGGGACAGGGGGCGAGGGGGAGACCCAGTACTTC.

The rearrangement uses TRBV18 and TRBJ1-1; 7 positions agree with TRBD1. The length of the CDR3 is 14 residues. Losses at the gene ends were 3 bases for V and 4 bases for J; bases not matched to a gene: 5. In germline, CDR1 is KGHSH, CDR2 LQKENI. Here the CDR3 reads CASSPTGVGTEAFF. The CDR3 DNA reads TGTGCCAGCTCACCTACAGGGGTGGGCACTGAAGCTTTCTTT. The full variable domain, in which reference TRBV18 and TRBJ1-1 provide the parts outside the CDR3, is NAGVMQNPRHLVRRRGQEARLRCSPMKGHSHVYWYRQLPEEGLKFMVYLQKENIIDESGMPKERFSAEFPKEGPSILRIQQVVRGDSAAYFCASSPTGVGTEAFFGQGTRLTVV.

Worth noting for this clone: The sample carries other DNA sequences with the same CDR3. The gene calls are TRBV19 and TRBJ2-7; 7 bases line up with TRBD2. The CDR3 extends over 14 amino acids. The germline V gene encodes CDR1 LNHDA and CDR2 SQIVND (reference sequence). V lost 1 base to trimming and J lost 1 base; unmatched junction nucleotides: 1. Here the CDR3 DNA reads TGTGCCAGTAGTATAGCGGGAGGATCCTACGAGCAGTACTTC. Encoded protein: CASSIAGGSYEQYF.

The V call is TRBV25-1, the J call TRBJ2-7, with D possibly matching TRBD2 (5 bases). Trimming removed 3 bases from V and 3 bases from J, with 12 bases in between. The CDR3 is 14 residues long. Germline assignment: CDR1 MGHDK and CDR2 SYGVNS. Here the CDR3 reads CASSDTGMLYEQYF. In DNA, the CDR3 is TGTGCCAGCAGTGACACGGGAATGCTCTACGAGCAGTACTTC.

This clone was seen more than once but under ten times. The V gene is TRBV5-1, the J gene TRBJ2-1; a weak D match, TRBD1 (6 bases). In germline, CDR1 is SGHRS, CDR2 YFSETQ. The CDR3 runs to 17 residues. V was clipped by 0 bases and J by 9 bases, with 22 bases between them. In nucleotides, the CDR3 is TGCGCCAGCAGCTTGGGGGTTCGGCAGGGGATGTCAGGTGAGCAGTTCTTC. Its protein product is CASSLGVRQGMSGEQFF.

The J gene is TRBJ1-5, the V gene TRBV18; 7 nucleotides agree with TRBD1. V trimming: 6 bases; J trimming: 4 bases; junction bases outside the gene matches: 3. CDR3 length: 13 amino acids. Germline CDR1 is KGHSH and CDR2 is LQKENI. CDR3 sequence: CASSQGVNQPQHF. Written as DNA, the CDR3 is TGTGCCAGCTCCCAGGGGGTTAATCAGCCCCAGCATTTT. Full variable domain (missing parts from reference TRBV18 and TRBJ1-5): NAGVMQNPRHLVRRRGQEARLRCSPMKGHSHVYWYRQLPEEGLKFMVYLQKENIIDESGMPKERFSAEFPKEGPSILRIQQVVRGDSAAYFCASSQGVNQPQHFGDGTRLSIL.

The gene calls are TRBV5-1 and TRBJ2-3; D is undetermined. The CDR3 length is 14 residues. Germline V gene lookup returns CDR1 SGHRS and CDR2 YFSETQ. Trimming removed 2 bases from V and 4 bases from J, with 11 bases in between. The CDR3 region is CASSFSPGPDTQYF. In DNA, the CDR3 is TGCGCCAGCAGCTTCTCACCAGGCCCAGATACGCAGTATTTT.

This clone came up once. The chain combines TRBV4-3 with TRBJ2-7, with D possibly being TRBD1 (6 bases). Germline CDR1 LGHNA, CDR2 YSLEER. V lost 4 bases and J lost 0, with 13 bases in between. The CDR3 has 15 amino acids. CDR3 in DNA: TGCGCCAGCAGCCTTCAACAGGGATACTCCTACGAGCAGTACTTC. It specifies CASSLQQGYSYEQYF.